Listed below are T cell receptor beta chains from one sample, sequenced in a study of T cell changes during pregnancy in multiple sclerosis. Clones were read by immunoSEQ multiplex PCR, and TCRdb kept only the in-frame ones, dropping some. The table records 51,000 or so clones, approximately 93% of them present only once. Specimen: peripheral blood, collected in the second trimester of pregnancy. These receptors all stem from a female donor with multiple sclerosis, enrolled in a pregnancy study. CDR3s include the opening cysteine and the closing phenylalanine or tryptophan. Each record gives: V gene, clone size, D gene, J gene, CDR3 protein, CDR3 DNA. A D gene is named only where the DNA matches it firmly. Size tells how often a clone was seen (once, few, many) or the class of an expanded clone, and some rows leave it out.

v_gene: TRBV29-1
abundance: once
d_gene: TRBD2
j_gene: TRBJ2-1
CDR3aa: CSVEHGTSGYNEQFF
CDR3nt: TGCAGCGTTGAGCACGGGACTAGCGGGTACAATGAGCAGTTCTTC

v_gene: TRBV5-1
abundance: .
d_gene: TRBD1
j_gene: TRBJ2-5
CDR3aa: CASRRTGGAGSETQYF
CDR3nt: TGCGCCAGCAGACGGACAGGGGGCGCCGGATCAGAGACCCAGTACTTC

v_gene: TRBV30
abundance: .
d_gene: .
j_gene: TRBJ1-5
CDR3aa: CAWSAGNQPQHF
CDR3nt: TGTGCCTGGAGTGCCGGGAATCAGCCCCAGCATTTT

v_gene: TRBV5-1
abundance: .
d_gene: .
j_gene: TRBJ2-1
CDR3aa: CASSFSDTTLDEQFF
CDR3nt: TGCGCCAGCAGCTTTTCGGACACCACCTTGGATGAGCAGTTCTTC

v_gene: TRBV9
abundance: .
d_gene: .
j_gene: TRBJ1-1
CDR3aa: CASGLTVNTEAFF
CDR3nt: TGTGCCAGCGGCCTCACAGTGAACACTGAAGCTTTCTTT

v_gene: TRBV7-2
abundance: once
d_gene: .
j_gene: TRBJ2-1
CDR3aa: CASSLVRLSPNNEQFF
CDR3nt: TGTGCCAGCAGCTTAGTCAGGTTATCTCCGAACAATGAGCAGTTCTTC

v_gene: TRBV5-1
abundance: .
d_gene: TRBD1
j_gene: TRBJ1-1
CDR3aa: CASSLPTGPNTEAFF
CDR3nt: TGCGCCAGCAGCCTACCGACAGGGCCGAACACTGAAGCTTTCTTT

v_gene: TRBV7-9
abundance: .
d_gene: .
j_gene: TRBJ2-1
CDR3aa: CASIDSPYNEQFF
CDR3nt: TGTGCCAGCATAGACAGTCCCTACAATGAGCAGTTCTTC

v_gene: TRBV19
abundance: .
d_gene: TRBD1
j_gene: TRBJ1-5
CDR3aa: CASSTGQGEYSNQPQHF
CDR3nt: TGTGCCAGTAGTACAGGACAGGGAGAATATAGCAATCAGCCCCAGCATTTT

v_gene: TRBV7-2
abundance: once
d_gene: TRBD2
j_gene: TRBJ2-1
CDR3aa: CASSSGIAGGAAGQFF
CDR3nt: TGTGCCAGCAGCTCAGGAATTGCGGGAGGGGCCGCCGGGCAGTTCTTC

v_gene: TRBV27
abundance: .
d_gene: .
j_gene: TRBJ2-3
CDR3aa: CASSGDTQYF
CDR3nt: TGTGCCAGCTCGGGAGATACGCAGTATTTT

v_gene: TRBV27
abundance: .
d_gene: TRBD2
j_gene: TRBJ2-1
CDR3aa: CASSKQLAGGNNEQFF
CDR3nt: TGTGCCAGCAGTAAGCAACTAGCGGGAGGGAACAATGAGCAGTTCTTC

v_gene: TRBV2
abundance: .
d_gene: .
j_gene: TRBJ1-5
CDR3aa: CASSGSGANQPQHF
CDR3nt: TGTGCCAGCAGTGGGAGTGGGGCGAATCAGCCCCAGCATTTT

v_gene: TRBV29-1
abundance: .
d_gene: .
j_gene: TRBJ1-2
CDR3aa: CSVDGRGTNYGYTF
CDR3nt: TGCAGCGTTGACGGGAGGGGGACTAACTATGGCTACACCTTC

v_gene: TRBV7-2
abundance: .
d_gene: .
j_gene: TRBJ2-1
CDR3aa: CASSLQREQFF
CDR3nt: TGTGCCAGCAGCTTACAGCGGGAGCAGTTCTTC

v_gene: TRBV19
abundance: .
d_gene: TRBD2
j_gene: TRBJ2-1
CDR3aa: CASSIATSGRAHEQFF
CDR3nt: TGTGCCAGTAGTATCGCGACTAGCGGGAGGGCCCATGAGCAGTTCTTC

v_gene: TRBV7-9
abundance: .
d_gene: TRBD1
j_gene: TRBJ2-2
CDR3aa: CASSLVGDRGSTLHGELFF
CDR3nt: TGTGCCAGCAGCTTAGTGGGGGACAGGGGGAGTACCTTGCACGGGGAGCTGTTTTTT

v_gene: TRBV2
abundance: .
d_gene: .
j_gene: TRBJ2-1
CDR3aa: CASSTRLGEQFF
CDR3nt: TGTGCCAGCAGTACTAGGTTGGGTGAGCAGTTCTTC

v_gene: TRBV6-4
abundance: few
d_gene: TRBD1
j_gene: TRBJ2-2
CDR3aa: CASSGQGATGELFF
CDR3nt: TGTGCCAGCAGCGGACAGGGGGCAACCGGGGAGCTGTTTTTT

v_gene: TRBV6-5
abundance: .
d_gene: .
j_gene: TRBJ1-5
CDR3aa: CASRPAGASNQPQHF
CDR3nt: TGTGCCAGCAGACCCGCGGGGGCAAGCAATCAGCCCCAGCATTTT

v_gene: TRBV6-5
abundance: .
d_gene: .
j_gene: TRBJ2-7
CDR3aa: CASKDTAYEQYF
CDR3nt: TGTGCCAGTAAGGACACTGCCTACGAGCAGTACTTC

v_gene: TRBV7-3
abundance: .
d_gene: .
j_gene: TRBJ1-1
CDR3aa: CASSPRLGRETEAFF
CDR3nt: TGTGCCAGCAGCCCTAGGTTGGGGCGAGAGACTGAAGCTTTCTTT

v_gene: TRBV6-1
abundance: .
d_gene: .
j_gene: TRBJ2-3
CDR3aa: CASSSGYQIF
CDR3nt: TGTGCCAGCAGTAGCGGTTACCAGATCTTT

v_gene: TRBV29-1
abundance: .
d_gene: .
j_gene: TRBJ1-1
CDR3aa: CSVIDGLRVEAFF
CDR3nt: TGCAGCGTTATCGACGGGCTGAGGGTTGAAGCTTTCTTT

v_gene: TRBV7-9
abundance: .
d_gene: .
j_gene: TRBJ1-2
CDR3aa: CASSSDRLPDYGYTF
CDR3nt: TGTGCCAGCAGCTCCGACAGGCTCCCTGACTATGGCTACACCTTC

v_gene: TRBV5-4
abundance: .
d_gene: .
j_gene: TRBJ2-5
CDR3aa: CASEDSAETQYF
CDR3nt: TGTGCCAGCGAGGACTCCGCAGAGACCCAGTACTTC

v_gene: TRBV9
abundance: .
d_gene: .
j_gene: TRBJ2-3
CDR3aa: CASSVRKGAEGDTQYF
CDR3nt: TGTGCCAGCAGCGTAAGGAAGGGGGCGGAGGGAGATACGCAGTATTTT

v_gene: TRBV20-1
abundance: .
d_gene: .
j_gene: TRBJ2-5
CDR3aa: CSANIQETQYF
CDR3nt: TGCAGTGCTAATATTCAAGAGACCCAGTACTTC

v_gene: TRBV27
abundance: .
d_gene: TRBD1
j_gene: TRBJ2-7
CDR3aa: CASRDRGYEQYF
CDR3nt: TGTGCCAGCAGAGACAGGGGCTACGAGCAGTACTTC

v_gene: TRBV5-1
abundance: .
d_gene: TRBD1
j_gene: TRBJ1-2
CDR3aa: CASSSGTGAITPIWTF
CDR3nt: TGCGCCAGCAGCTCGGGCACAGGGGCGATCACCCCGATTTGGACCTTC

v_gene: TRBV5-1
abundance: .
d_gene: .
j_gene: TRBJ2-5
CDR3aa: CASSLQEAEETQYF
CDR3nt: TGCGCCAGCAGCTTACAAGAGGCAGAAGAGACCCAGTACTTC

v_gene: TRBV19
abundance: .
d_gene: .
j_gene: TRBJ2-5
CDR3aa: CASSRTSGQKETQYF
CDR3nt: TGTGCCAGTAGTCGCACCAGTGGCCAAAAAGAGACCCAGTACTTC

v_gene: TRBV9
abundance: .
d_gene: TRBD1
j_gene: TRBJ2-3
CDR3aa: CASSRRGQGSTDTQYF
CDR3nt: TGTGCCAGCAGCCGCAGGGGACAGGGCTCCACAGATACGCAGTATTTT

v_gene: TRBV7-8
abundance: .
d_gene: .
j_gene: TRBJ1-2
CDR3aa: CASRLSGGLGIPYGYTF
CDR3nt: TGTGCCAGCAGGTTATCGGGGGGGCTAGGCATACCCTATGGCTACACCTTC

v_gene: TRBV7-3
abundance: .
d_gene: .
j_gene: TRBJ2-2
CDR3aa: CASSLGGTGELFF
CDR3nt: TGTGCCAGCAGCTTAGGCGGAACCGGGGAGCTGTTTTTT

v_gene: TRBV6-1
abundance: .
d_gene: TRBD1
j_gene: TRBJ1-3
CDR3aa: CASSGTGVFRTGNTIYF
CDR3nt: TGTGCCAGCAGTGGGACAGGAGTTTTTCGGACTGGAAACACCATATATTTT

v_gene: TRBV28
abundance: once
d_gene: .
j_gene: TRBJ1-1
CDR3aa: CASSYLNTEAFF
CDR3nt: TGTGCCAGCAGCTATCTGAACACTGAAGCTTTCTTT

v_gene: TRBV15
abundance: .
d_gene: TRBD2
j_gene: TRBJ2-5
CDR3aa: CATSRAGGPKKTQYF
CDR3nt: TGTGCCACCAGCAGGGCGGGAGGACCTAAAAAGACCCAGTACTTC

v_gene: TRBV5-1
abundance: .
d_gene: TRBD1
j_gene: TRBJ2-3
CDR3aa: CASSLVGGLTQYF
CDR3nt: TGCGCCAGCAGCTTGGTAGGGGGCCTTACGCAGTATTTT

v_gene: TRBV5-1
abundance: .
d_gene: TRBD2
j_gene: TRBJ2-7
CDR3aa: CASSLGTSGGYEQYF
CDR3nt: TGCGCCAGCAGCTTGGGGACTAGCGGAGGTTACGAGCAGTACTTC

v_gene: TRBV28
abundance: .
d_gene: TRBD2
j_gene: TRBJ2-2
CDR3aa: CASRFRTSGIGGELFF
CDR3nt: TGTGCCAGCCGTTTTCGGACTAGCGGGATCGGCGGGGAGCTGTTTTTT

v_gene: TRBV11-2
abundance: .
d_gene: TRBD2
j_gene: TRBJ2-5
CDR3aa: CASSLSGRGETQYF
CDR3nt: TGTGCCAGCAGCTTAAGCGGGAGAGGAGAGACCCAGTACTTC

v_gene: TRBV5-4
abundance: .
d_gene: TRBD2
j_gene: TRBJ2-7
CDR3aa: CASSHGTTLDEQYF
CDR3nt: TGTGCCAGCAGCCACGGGACTACCCTCGACGAGCAGTACTTC

v_gene: TRBV28
abundance: .
d_gene: .
j_gene: TRBJ2-3
CDR3aa: CASHTPRMQDTQYF
CDR3nt: TGTGCCAGCCATACTCCCCGAATGCAAGATACGCAGTATTTT

v_gene: TRBV28
abundance: .
d_gene: .
j_gene: TRBJ2-3
CDR3aa: CASSLRLWPDTQYF
CDR3nt: TGTGCCAGCAGTTTAAGACTCTGGCCAGATACGCAGTATTTT

v_gene: TRBV7-3
abundance: .
d_gene: .
j_gene: TRBJ2-7
CDR3aa: CASSSLPSDEQYF
CDR3nt: TGTGCCAGCAGCTCACTCCCTAGCGACGAGCAGTACTTC

v_gene: TRBV30
abundance: .
d_gene: .
j_gene: TRBJ2-3
CDR3aa: CAWSAGVNTQYF
CDR3nt: TGTGCCTGGAGTGCAGGGGTAAATACGCAGTATTTT